The clone carrying this TCR beta chain was detected only a few times. Germline assignment: CDR1 MNHEY and CDR2 SMNVEV (reference sequence). Trimming stripped 8 bases from V and 0 bases from J, with 11 bases between. This CDR3 comprises 15 residues. Clones were sequenced by immunoSEQ multiplex PCR, and TCRdb holds only the in-frame ones, with some missing. The data contain around 730,000 clones, 80% to 90% of them seen just once; the ten biggest clones take up 0.008% to 0.011%. This sample is part of a study of shared T cell receptors in the human thymus. The sample also formed part of further work on human thymus T cells.

The sample comprised thymocytes. This sequence was found in a girl in the first two years of life with a congenital heart defect. The chain uses TRBV27 and TRBJ1-6; unclear D gene. The CDR3 DNA sequence: TGTGCCAGCCAAAGCCGGAGCTCCTATAATTCACCCCTCCACTTT. This sequence encodes CASQSRSSYNSPLHF.